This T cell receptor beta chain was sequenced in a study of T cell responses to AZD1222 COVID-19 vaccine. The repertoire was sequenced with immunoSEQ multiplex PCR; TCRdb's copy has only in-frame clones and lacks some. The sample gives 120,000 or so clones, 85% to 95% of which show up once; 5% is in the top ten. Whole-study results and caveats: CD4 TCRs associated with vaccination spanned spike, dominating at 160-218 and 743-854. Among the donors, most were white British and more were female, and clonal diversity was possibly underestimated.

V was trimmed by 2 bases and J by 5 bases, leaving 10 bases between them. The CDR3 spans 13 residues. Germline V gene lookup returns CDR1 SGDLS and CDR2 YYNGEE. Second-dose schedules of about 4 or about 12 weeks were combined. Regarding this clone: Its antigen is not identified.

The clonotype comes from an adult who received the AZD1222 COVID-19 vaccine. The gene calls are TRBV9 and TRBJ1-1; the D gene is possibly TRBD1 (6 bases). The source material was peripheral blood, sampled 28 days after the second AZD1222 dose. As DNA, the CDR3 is TGTGCCAGCAGCGTGGACAGTAGGACTGAAGCTTTCTTT. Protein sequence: CASSVDSRTEAFF.